The clone carrying this T cell receptor (beta chain) was recorded at least ten times. TCRdb analysed the 5' RACE reads with MiXCR anew, one entry per CDR3 protein. Here the sample spans tens of thousands of distinct CDR3 sequences, roughly an eighth being singletons. This sample is part of a study of neurological immune-mediated disorders. CDR1 is SQVTM and CDR2 is ANQGSEA in the germline V gene. CDR3 length: 13 amino acids. Trimming cost V 4 bases and J 5 bases, with 15 bases left between them. Regarding time point: longitudinal time-point 1 (baseline). The receptor comes from a female donor with HTLV-1-associated myelopathy (HAM/TSP). This sequence joins TRBV29-1 and TRBJ2-7; D might be TRBD1 (5 bases). Material: PBMCs. The CDR3 coding sequence is TGCAGCGTTGGATTAGCAGGGCTGCACGAGCAGTACTTC. This encodes CSVGLAGLHEQYF.